The rows below give T cell receptor beta chains drawn from one sample of a study of blood T cell repertoires in COVID-19. Profiled with immunoSEQ multiplex PCR; TCRdb holds only in-frame clones, not every one. The table shows a few hundred thousand clones, with 75% to 90% occurring only once. Input material: PBMCs or T cells enriched from blood (not recorded which). The receptors shown here come from a young woman who had been exposed to COVID-19. Both conserved end residues are trimmed from each CDR3. A D gene is named only where the DNA matches it firmly. Rows give clone size only sometimes, using once, few, many, or a class for an expanded clone.

j_gene | d_gene | abundance | len | v_gene | CDR3aa
TRBJ2-7 | . | . | 11 | TRBV10-3 | AIMREKAYEQY
TRBJ2-2 | TRBD2 | . | 15 | TRBV27 | ASRPTSGGVLTGELF
TRBJ2-7 | . | . | 14 | TRBV19 | ASSIDPVGRAYEQY
TRBJ1-1 | . | . | 11 | TRBV6-5 | ASSQDSVTEAF
TRBJ2-5 | . | . | 12 | TRBV27 | ASSFTGFFETQY
TRBJ2-1 | . | . | 9 | TRBV2 | ASNSYNEQF
TRBJ1-4 | . | . | 12 | TRBV6-5 | ASSRQEFNEKLF
TRBJ1-2 | . | . | 10 | TRBV12-3/TRBV12-4 | ASSQPPGGYT
TRBJ2-7 | TRBD1 | few | 15 | TRBV11-3 | ASSGARSGQVAYEQY
TRBJ1-1 | . | . | 11 | TRBV19 | ASSIGGYGEAF
TRBJ1-3 | . | . | 16 | TRBV9 | ASSPHQASPTIGNTIY
TRBJ1-3 | . | . | 10 | TRBV19 | ASRSAGNTIY
TRBJ1-5 | . | . | 13 | TRBV10-3 | AISKGGGGNQPQH
TRBJ1-6 | TRBD1 | . | 16 | TRBV7-8 | ASSLVGTGSSYNSPLH
TRBJ2-7 | TRBD2 | . | 14 | TRBV9 | ASSVAGTAGAYEQY
TRBJ1-2 | TRBD1 | . | 12 | TRBV5-1 | ASSLWTGDDGYT
TRBJ2-2 | TRBD2 | few | 14 | TRBV3-1/TRBV3-2 | ASSRLAGANTGELF
TRBJ2-5 | . | . | 11 | TRBV2 | ASNQGSLQTQY